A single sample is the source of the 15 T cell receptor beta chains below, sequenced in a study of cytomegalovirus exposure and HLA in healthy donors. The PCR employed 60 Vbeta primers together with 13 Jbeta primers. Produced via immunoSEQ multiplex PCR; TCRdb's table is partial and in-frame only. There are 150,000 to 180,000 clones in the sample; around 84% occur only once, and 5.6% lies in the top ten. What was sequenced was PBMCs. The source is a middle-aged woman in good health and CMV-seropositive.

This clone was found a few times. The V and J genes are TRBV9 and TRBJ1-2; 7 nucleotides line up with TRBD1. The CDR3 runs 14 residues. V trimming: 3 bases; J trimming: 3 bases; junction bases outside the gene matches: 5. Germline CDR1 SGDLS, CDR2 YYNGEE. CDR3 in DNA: TGTGCCAGCAGCGCGCGAGGGACAGACTATGGCTACACCTTC. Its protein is CASSARGTDYGYTF. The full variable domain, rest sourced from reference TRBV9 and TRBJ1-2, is DSGVTQTPKHLITATGQRVTLRCSPRSGDLSVYWYQQSLDQGLQFLIQYYNGEERAKGNILERFSAQQFPDLHSELNLSSLELGDSALYFCASSARGTDYGYTFGSGTRLTVV.

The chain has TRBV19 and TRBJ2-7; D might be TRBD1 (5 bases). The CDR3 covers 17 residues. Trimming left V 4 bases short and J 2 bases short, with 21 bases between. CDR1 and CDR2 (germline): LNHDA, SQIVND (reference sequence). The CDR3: CASSTEITGVLTYEQYF. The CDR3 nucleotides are TGTGCCAGTAGTACCGAAATAACAGGCGTTCTGACCTACGAGCAGTACTTC.

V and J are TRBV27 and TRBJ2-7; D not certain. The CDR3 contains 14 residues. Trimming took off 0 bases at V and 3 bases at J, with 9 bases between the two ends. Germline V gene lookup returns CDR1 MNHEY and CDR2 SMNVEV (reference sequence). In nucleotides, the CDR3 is TGTGCCAGCAGTTTATCGGTCGCGTACTACGAGCAGTACTTC. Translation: CASSLSVAYYEQYF.

Here the CDR3 reads CASSLAQGLNTIYF. Written as DNA, the CDR3 is TGTGCCAGCAGCTTAGCTCAGGGACTAAACACCATATATTTT. V gene TRBV7-9 combines with J gene TRBJ1-3, with a tentative D call TRBD1 (5 bases). CDR3 size: 14 residues. Germline CDR1 reads SEHNR; CDR2 reads FQNEAQ (reference sequence). V lost 0 bases and J lost 6, with 9 bases in between.

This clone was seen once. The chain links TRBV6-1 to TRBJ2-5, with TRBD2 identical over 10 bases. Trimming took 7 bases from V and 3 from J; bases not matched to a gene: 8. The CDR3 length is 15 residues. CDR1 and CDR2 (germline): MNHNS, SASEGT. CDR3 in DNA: TGTGCCAGCACCTGGGGGAGCGGGAGGGAAGAGACCCAGTACTTC. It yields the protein CASTWGSGREETQYF.

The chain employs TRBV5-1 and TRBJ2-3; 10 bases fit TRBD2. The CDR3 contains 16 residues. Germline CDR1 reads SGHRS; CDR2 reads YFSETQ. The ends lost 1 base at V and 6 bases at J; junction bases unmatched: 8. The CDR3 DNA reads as TGCGCCAGCAGCTTGAGGCCTAGCGGGAGCTCCGATACGCAGTATTTT. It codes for CASSLRPSGSSDTQYF.

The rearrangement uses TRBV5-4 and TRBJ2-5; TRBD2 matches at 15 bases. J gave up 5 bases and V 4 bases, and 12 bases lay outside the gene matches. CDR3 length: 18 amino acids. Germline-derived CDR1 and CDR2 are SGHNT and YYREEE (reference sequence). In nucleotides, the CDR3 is TGTGCCAGCAGCCCTGGACTAGCGGGAGGGGGATTCTGGGAGACCCAGTACTTC. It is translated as CASSPGLAGGGFWETQYF. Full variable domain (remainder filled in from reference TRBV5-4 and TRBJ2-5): ETGVTQSPTHLIKTRGQQVTLRCSSQSGHNTVSWYQQALGQGPQFIFQYYREEENGRGNFPPRFSGLQFPNYSSELNVNALELDDSALYLCASSPGLAGGGFWETQYFGPGTRLLVL.

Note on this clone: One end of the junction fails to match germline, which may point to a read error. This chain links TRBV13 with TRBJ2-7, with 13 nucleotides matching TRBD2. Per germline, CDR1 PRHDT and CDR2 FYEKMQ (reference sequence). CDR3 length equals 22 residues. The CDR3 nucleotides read TGTGCCAGCAGCCGCATGCTTAAACTGATCGGGGGACTAGCGGGAAAGACGTACGAGCAGCACTTC. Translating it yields CASSRMLKLIGGLAGKTYEQHF.

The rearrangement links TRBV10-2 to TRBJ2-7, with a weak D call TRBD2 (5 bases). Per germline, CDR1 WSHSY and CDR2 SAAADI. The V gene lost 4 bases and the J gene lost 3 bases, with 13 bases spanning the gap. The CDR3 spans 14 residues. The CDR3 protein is CASSVGAENYEQYF. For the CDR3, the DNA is TGCGCCAGCAGTGTTGGAGCGGAGAACTACGAGCAGTACTTC.

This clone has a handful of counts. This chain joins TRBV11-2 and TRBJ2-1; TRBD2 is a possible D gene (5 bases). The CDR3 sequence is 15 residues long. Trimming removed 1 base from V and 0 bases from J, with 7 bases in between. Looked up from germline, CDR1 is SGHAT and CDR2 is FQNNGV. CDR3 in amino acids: CASSLAGSSYNEQFF. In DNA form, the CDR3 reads TGTGCCAGCAGCTTAGCGGGGAGCTCCTACAATGAGCAGTTCTTC.

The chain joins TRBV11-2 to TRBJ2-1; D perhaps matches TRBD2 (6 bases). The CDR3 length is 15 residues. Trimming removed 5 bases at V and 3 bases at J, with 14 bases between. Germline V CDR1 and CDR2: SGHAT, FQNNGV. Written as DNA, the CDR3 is TGTGCCAGCAGCCCTACACGGGGGAACTACAATGAGCAGTTCTTC. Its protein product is CASSPTRGNYNEQFF.

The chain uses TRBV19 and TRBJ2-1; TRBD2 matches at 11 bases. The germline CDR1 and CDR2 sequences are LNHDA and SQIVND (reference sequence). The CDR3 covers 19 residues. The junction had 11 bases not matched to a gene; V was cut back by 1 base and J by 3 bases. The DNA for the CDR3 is TGTGCCAGTAGTATAGTATCACTAGCGGGAGTCATGGACTACAATGAGCAGTTCTTC. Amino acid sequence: CASSIVSLAGVMDYNEQFF.

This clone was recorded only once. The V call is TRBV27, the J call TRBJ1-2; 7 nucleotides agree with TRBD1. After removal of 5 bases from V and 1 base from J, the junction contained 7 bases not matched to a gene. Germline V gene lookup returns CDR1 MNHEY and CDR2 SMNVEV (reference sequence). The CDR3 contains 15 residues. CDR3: CASSPTGAVNYGYTF. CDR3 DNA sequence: TGTGCCAGCAGTCCCACAGGGGCTGTTAACTATGGCTACACCTTC.

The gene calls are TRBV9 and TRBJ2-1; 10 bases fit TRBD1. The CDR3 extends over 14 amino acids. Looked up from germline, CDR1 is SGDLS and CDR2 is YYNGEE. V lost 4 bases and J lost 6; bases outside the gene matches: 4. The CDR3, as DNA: TGTGCCAGCAGCCTCTGGACAGGGGGCAATGAGCAGTTCTTC. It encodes CASSLWTGGNEQFF. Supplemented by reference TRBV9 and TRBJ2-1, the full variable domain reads DSGVTQTPKHLITATGQRVTLRCSPRSGDLSVYWYQQSLDQGLQFLIQYYNGEERAKGNILERFSAQQFPDLHSELNLSSLELGDSALYFCASSLWTGGNEQFFGPGTRLTVL.

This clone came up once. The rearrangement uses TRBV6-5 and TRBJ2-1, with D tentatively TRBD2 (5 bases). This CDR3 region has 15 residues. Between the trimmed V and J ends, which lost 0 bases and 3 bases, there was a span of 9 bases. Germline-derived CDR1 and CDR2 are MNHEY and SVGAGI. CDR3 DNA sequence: TGTGCCAGCAGTTACTCTCGCGGGTTCTACAATGAGCAGTTCTTC. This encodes CASSYSRGFYNEQFF.